This TCR beta chain was retrieved from a study of cytomegalovirus exposure and HLA in healthy donors. Looking at the study overall: The roughly 120 validation repertoires, a later analysis reported, used the same platform as the roughly 710 first-cohort repertoires.

Broader study findings: Researchers counted roughly 150 TCR beta chains as cytomegalovirus-associated. Reports showed the classifier diagnosing cytomegalovirus status with high specificity and sensitivity.

The donors formed part of the approximately 120-subject validation cohort, distinct from the roughly 700-subject first cohort. The CDR3 has 12 residues. Germline loops: CDR1 SGDLS, CDR2 YYNGEE. The ends were cut back, 3 bases at V and 3 bases at J, with 3 bases in the middle. Here immunoSEQ multiplex PCR was the method, and the copy in TCRdb shows in-frame clones only, minus some. The table shows approximately 130,000 clones, with around 85% occurring only once. Worth noting for this clone: What it binds is unknown.

The sequence derives from a woman in her 30s in good health and CMV-seronegative. The sequencing input was PBMCs. The chain links TRBV9 to TRBJ1-4; no definite D call. The CDR3 bases are TGTGCCAGCAGCGGGCCTAATGAAAAACTGTTTTTT. Translating it yields CASSGPNEKLFF.